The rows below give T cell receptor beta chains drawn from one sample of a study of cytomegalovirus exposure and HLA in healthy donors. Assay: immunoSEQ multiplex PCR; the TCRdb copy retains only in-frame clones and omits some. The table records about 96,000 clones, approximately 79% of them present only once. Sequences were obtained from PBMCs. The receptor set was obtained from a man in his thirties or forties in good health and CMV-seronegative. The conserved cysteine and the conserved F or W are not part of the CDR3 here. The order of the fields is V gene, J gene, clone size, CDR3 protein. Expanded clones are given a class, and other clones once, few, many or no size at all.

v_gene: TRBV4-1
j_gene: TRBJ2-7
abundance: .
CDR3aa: ASSQWGQGGTYEQY

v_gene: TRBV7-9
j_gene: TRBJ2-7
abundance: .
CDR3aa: ASSFGLAGEQY

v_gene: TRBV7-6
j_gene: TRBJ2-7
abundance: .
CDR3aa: ASSLVGGESYEQY

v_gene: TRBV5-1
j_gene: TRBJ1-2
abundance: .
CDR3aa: ASSLTGGGYGYT

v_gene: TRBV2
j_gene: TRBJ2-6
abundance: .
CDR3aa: ASSDGATAGANVLT

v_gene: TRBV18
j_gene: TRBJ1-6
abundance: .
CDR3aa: ASSAAGDSPLH

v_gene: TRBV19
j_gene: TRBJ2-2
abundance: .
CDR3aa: ASSLGGQGIGFTGELF

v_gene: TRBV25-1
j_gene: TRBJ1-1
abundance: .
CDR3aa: ASSGIQDRGLTEAF

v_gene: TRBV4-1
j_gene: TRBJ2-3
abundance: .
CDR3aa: ASSQGGLVSDTQY

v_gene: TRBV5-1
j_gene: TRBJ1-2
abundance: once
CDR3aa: ASSVSADSYGYT

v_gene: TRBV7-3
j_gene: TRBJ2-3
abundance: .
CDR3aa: ASSLQGTDTQY

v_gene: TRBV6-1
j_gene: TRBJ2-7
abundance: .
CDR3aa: ASSETSVSHSYEQY

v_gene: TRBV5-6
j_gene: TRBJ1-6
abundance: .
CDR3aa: ASTSVSSYNSPLH

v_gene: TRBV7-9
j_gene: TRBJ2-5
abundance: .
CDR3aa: ASRPTSGGAETQY

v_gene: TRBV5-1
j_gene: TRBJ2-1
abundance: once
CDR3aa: ASSWGELNEQF

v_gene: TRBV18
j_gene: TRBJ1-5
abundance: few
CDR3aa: ASSPDRVGQPQH

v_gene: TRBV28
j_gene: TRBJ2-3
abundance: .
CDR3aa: ASSPPTLDRSTDTQY

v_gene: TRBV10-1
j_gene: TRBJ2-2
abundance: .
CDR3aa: ASSESTWGDTGELF

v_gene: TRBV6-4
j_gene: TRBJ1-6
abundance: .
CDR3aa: ASSLWGRGNDSPLH

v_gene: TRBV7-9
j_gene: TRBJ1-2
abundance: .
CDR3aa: ASSLVGTGVNYGYT

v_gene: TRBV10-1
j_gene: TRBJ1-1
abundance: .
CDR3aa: ASRPGQGGAAF

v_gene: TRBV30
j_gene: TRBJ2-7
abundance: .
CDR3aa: AWSSQGQRVLQY

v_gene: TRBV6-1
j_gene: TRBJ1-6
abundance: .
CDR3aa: ASSAGTGDNSPLH

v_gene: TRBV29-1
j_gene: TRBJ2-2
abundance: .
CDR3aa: SVPAKGELF

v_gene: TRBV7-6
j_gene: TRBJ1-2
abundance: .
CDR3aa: ASSLEGVGYT

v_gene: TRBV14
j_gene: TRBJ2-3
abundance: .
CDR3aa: ASSPIQESDTQY

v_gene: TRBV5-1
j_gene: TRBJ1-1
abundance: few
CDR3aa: ASSPDFGNTEAF

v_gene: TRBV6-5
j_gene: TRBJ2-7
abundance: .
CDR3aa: ASSSYYEQY

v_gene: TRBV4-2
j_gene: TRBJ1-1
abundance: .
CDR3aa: ASSLTTGGVNTEAF

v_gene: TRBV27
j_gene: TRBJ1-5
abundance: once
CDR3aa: ASNPQGQGGRGQPQH

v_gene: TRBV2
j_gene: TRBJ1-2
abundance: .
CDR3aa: ASGTGSAYGYT

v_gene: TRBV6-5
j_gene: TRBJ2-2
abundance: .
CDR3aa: ASSYIQNTGELF

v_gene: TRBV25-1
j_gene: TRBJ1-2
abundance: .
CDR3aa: ASSGGQSFYGYT

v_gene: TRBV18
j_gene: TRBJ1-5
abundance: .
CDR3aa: ASSPQGGQPQH

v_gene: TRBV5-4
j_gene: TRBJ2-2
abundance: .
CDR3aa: ASTLAGGPDGELF

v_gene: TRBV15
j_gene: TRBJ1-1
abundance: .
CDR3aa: ATSSPGQDLPNTEAF

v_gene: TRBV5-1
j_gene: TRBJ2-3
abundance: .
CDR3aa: ASSPTGALTDTQY

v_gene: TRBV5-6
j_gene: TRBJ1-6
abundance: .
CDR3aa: ASKKTGDNSPLH

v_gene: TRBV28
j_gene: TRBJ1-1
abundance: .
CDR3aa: ASSNGGQGAEAF

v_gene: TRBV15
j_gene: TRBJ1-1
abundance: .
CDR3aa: ATSKDYGNAEAF

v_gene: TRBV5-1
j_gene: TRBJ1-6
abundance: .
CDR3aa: ASSLETGHNSPLH

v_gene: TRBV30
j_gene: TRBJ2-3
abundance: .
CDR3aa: AWNIAGATDTQY

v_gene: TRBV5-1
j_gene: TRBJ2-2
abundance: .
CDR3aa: ASRFGREAGELF

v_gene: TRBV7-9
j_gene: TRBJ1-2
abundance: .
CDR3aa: ASSLAVGGGDGYT

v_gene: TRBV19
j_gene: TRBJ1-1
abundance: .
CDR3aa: ASIGQPNTEAF

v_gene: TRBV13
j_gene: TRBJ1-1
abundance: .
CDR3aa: ASSRGFRKNTEAF

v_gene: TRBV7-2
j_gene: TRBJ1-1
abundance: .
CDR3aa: ASTKQWLNTEAF